This TCR beta chain was sequenced in a study of blood T cell repertoires in COVID-19. Study-level information: From the United States, Italy and Spain came samples of acute and convalescent COVID-19. Sample material is recorded as cDNA or gDNA derived from T cells, B-cell-depleted T cells, or PBMCs.

Here immunoSEQ multiplex PCR was the method, and the copy in TCRdb shows in-frame clones only, minus some. The sample contains around 100,000 clones, about 89% of which appear only once. Trimming stripped 10 bases from V and 8 bases from J, with 20 bases between. CDR1 is MDHEN and CDR2 is SYDVKM in the germline V gene. This CDR3 has 13 residues. The source material was peripheral blood. This TCR came from an older woman with acute or convalescent COVID-19. V usage is TRBV28 and J usage is TRBJ1-2, with D perhaps matching TRBD1 (6 bases). DNA for the CDR3: TGTGCCACAAGGGGGAGCGTAGCTATCGGCTACACCTTC. This gives the protein CATRGSVAIGYTF.